These T cell receptor beta chains were read from a single sample in a study of T-cell reconstitution after alpha-beta-depleted transplantation in children. TCRdb re-derived calls from the PCR reads in MiXCR, one entry per CDR3 protein. The table lists some 460,000 distinct CDR3 sequences, 16% of them singletons. This material consisted of PBMCs, mostly from graft donor cells, taken 360 days after TCRalphabeta/CD19-depleted stem cell transplant. These TCRs come from a boy in the first two years of life who had a stem cell transplant for Wiskott-Aldrich syndrome, so the T cells may come from the graft donor. CDR3s include the opening cysteine and the closing phenylalanine or tryptophan. D genes are given only for firm matches. Expanded clones are given a class, and other clones once, few, many or no size at all.

NA,TRBV15,NA,TRBJ2-5,TGTGCCACCAGCAGAGATCGGAGGGGAGAGACCCAGTACTTC,CATSRDRRGETQYF
TRBD1,TRBV28,few,TRBJ1-5,TGTGCCAGCAGTTTAGTGACAGGGCTTAATCAGCCCCAGCATTTT,CASSLVTGLNQPQHF
NA,TRBV5-1,NA,TRBJ2-7,TGCGCCAGCAGCTTGGGGGCAGGGAGGCTGTACGAGCAGTACTTC,CASSLGAGRLYEQYF
TRBD2,TRBV20-1,few,TRBJ2-3,TGCAGTGCTAGTGTAATAGCGGGAGAGAATACGCAGTATTTT,CSASVIAGENTQYF
NA,TRBV11-3,NA,TRBJ1-6,TGTGCCAGCAGCTTGACGATCTCGGGGATCCCCTATAATTCACCCCTCCACTTT,CASSLTISGIPYNSPLHF
NA,TRBV12-3/TRBV12-4,NA,TRBJ2-1,TGTGCCAGCAGTTTTGGAGGGGGAGGTGGCAATGAGCAGTTCTTC,CASSFGGGGGNEQFF
NA,TRBV7-9,few,TRBJ1-2,TGTGCCAGCAGCTCTTTCCGGGAATACACCTTC,CASSSFREYTF
NA,TRBV29-1,few,TRBJ2-3,TGCAGCGCTTTCCTCAACACAGATACGCAGTATTTT,CSAFLNTDTQYF
NA,TRBV28,NA,TRBJ2-7,TGTGCCAGCAGTTTAGGGGGGGGCTGGGCCATCTACGAGCAGTACTTC,CASSLGGGWAIYEQYF
TRBD2,TRBV2,few,TRBJ2-5,TGTGCCAGCAGTGGGAAGGTAGCGGGAGTAGAAGAGACCCAGTACTTC,CASSGKVAGVEETQYF
TRBD1,TRBV15,NA,TRBJ2-7,TGTGCCACCAGCAGAGTCGTCGGGACAGGGGCCTACGAGCAGTACTTC,CATSRVVGTGAYEQYF
NA,TRBV12-3/TRBV12-4,few,TRBJ2-5,TGTGCCAGCACCACGGCGCGCGTTCCTCAAGAGACCCAGTACTTC,CASTTARVPQETQYF
TRBD2,TRBV7-2,NA,TRBJ2-7,TGTGCCAGCAGCTTAGAGGGCGGGAGCCACGAGCAGTACTTC,CASSLEGGSHEQYF
NA,TRBV18,few,TRBJ2-7,TGTGCCAGCTCACCACAGACAGATTACGAGCAGTACTTC,CASSPQTDYEQYF
NA,TRBV5-1,many,TRBJ2-2,TGCGCCAGTAAACGGGACTCCTCCACCGGGGAGCTGTTTTTT,CASKRDSSTGELFF
TRBD2,TRBV20-1,few,TRBJ2-3,TGCAGTGCTAACCTACTAGCGGTTAGCACAGATACGCAGTATTTT,CSANLLAVSTDTQYF
TRBD2,TRBV7-9,few,TRBJ2-1,TGTGCCAGCAGCTTAGCACCCCTAGCGGGAGCTAAGATCTTC,CASSLAPLAGAKIF
TRBD2,TRBV5-1,few,TRBJ2-7,TGCGCCAGCAGCTTGGTCCCTGCGGGAGCTATCTACGAGCAGTACTTC,CASSLVPAGAIYEQYF
TRBD2,TRBV20-1,few,TRBJ2-5,TGCAGTGCTTTGCGGGAGTTCCAAGAGACCCAGTACTTC,CSALREFQETQYF